The clone carrying this T cell receptor beta chain was recorded only once. Its target is not known. The starting template was genomic DNA from bulk tumor, around 610 ng per sample. Collection of several biopsies per primary tumor, spaced far apart, took place during surgery. The patients were newly diagnosed with non-small cell lung cancer, had not been treated, and had curative surgery. Multiplex PCR with 32 V and 13 J primers amplified TCR beta CDR3. MiXCR, run by TCRdb on the multiplex PCR reads, gives a single entry per CDR3 protein. The sample shows several thousand distinct CDR3 sequences, 22% of them seen only once. The data are from a study of immune heterogeneity within non-small cell lung tumors. Whole-study results and caveats: Site-unique high-frequency clones occurred alongside identical dominant CDR3 beta clonotypes that recurred across tumor sites within a patient. Local T-cell clonality was recorded as moderately but significantly correlated with local tumor mutational burden, with R approximately 0.33.

The CDR3 has 12 residues. CDR1 is SNHLY and CDR2 is FYNNEI in the germline V gene. The junction had 8 bases not matched to a gene; V was cut back by 10 bases and J by 5 bases. Input material: lung tumor tissue. The sequence was collected from a man in his 60s with non-small cell lung cancer. V is TRBV2 and J is TRBJ2-7, with TRBD1 identical over 7 bases. CDR3 residues: CAIITGVHEQYF. For the CDR3, the DNA is TGTGCCATTATTACAGGGGTTCACGAGCAGTACTTC.